Detailed here is one T cell receptor beta chain. Method: immunoSEQ multiplex PCR; TCRdb's copy keeps in-frame clones and lacks some. The profile shows roughly 72,000 clones, around 94% of them singletons. The data were taken from a study of technical replicates of blood from several donors. V shed 8 bases and J 3 bases; nucleotides not matched to a gene: 9. The germline CDR1 and CDR2 sequences are MNHNS and SASEGT. There are 14 residues in the CDR3. What was sequenced was T cells isolated from PBMCs. The sequence was collected from a human donor in good health. This chain joins TRBV6-1 and TRBJ2-7; 8 bases are shared with TRBD2. CDR3 amino acids: CASRWGAGGYEQYF. CDR3 DNA sequence: TGTGCCAGCCGCTGGGGCGCGGGAGGCTACGAGCAGTACTTC.